This T cell receptor (beta chain) was found in a study of blood T cell repertoires in COVID-19. Using immunoSEQ multiplex PCR, the repertoire was profiled, and TCRdb retains in-frame clones only, with some absent. The repertoire holds roughly 180,000 clones, with 81% as singletons. V shed 0 bases, J shed 1 base, and the junction held 11 bases outside the gene matches. The CDR3 extends over 20 amino acids. Germline CDR1 is SGDLS and CDR2 is YYNGEE. The sample was peripheral blood. The sequence derives from a woman aged 40 to 50 with COVID-19, enrolled during active disease. This sequence joins TRBV9 and TRBJ2-1; TRBD2 matches at 12 bases. The CDR3: CASSVAPTSGGFASYNEQFF. The CDR3 DNA is TGTGCCAGCAGCGTAGCTCCGACTAGCGGGGGTTTTGCGTCCTACAATGAGCAGTTCTTC.